The clone carrying this T cell receptor beta chain was found many times. Its specificity is not known. MiXCR was run by TCRdb on the multiplex PCR reads, yielding one entry per CDR3 protein. The sample lists roughly 260,000 distinct CDR3 sequences; about 30% were seen once. Axillary draining lymph nodes of breast cancer patients supplied the node samples. The sample is drawn from a study of breast tumors, draining lymph nodes, adjacent tissues. Germline V gene sequence: CDR1 LNHDA, CDR2 SQIVND (reference sequence). This CDR3 is 15 amino acids long. Deletions cut 1 base from V and 6 bases from J, with 13 bases between. Study-wide points: Data only fit, rather than demonstrated, lymph node origin of most tumor T cells. Compared with basal-like, luminal-like tumors shared significantly more repertoire with nontumor tissue. Compared with lymph nodes, tumors were less diverse; compared with nontumor tissue, more.

The chain couples TRBV19 to TRBJ1-5; D is unresolved. Sample: axillary lymph node tissue. This clonotype was obtained from a female donor with breast cancer. Some clones in this sample may be carry-over from other donors' samples. CDR3 protein: CASSIAAGSGQPQHF. CDR3 DNA sequence: TGTGCCAGTAGTATAGCGGCGGGGAGCGGTCAGCCCCAGCATTTT.